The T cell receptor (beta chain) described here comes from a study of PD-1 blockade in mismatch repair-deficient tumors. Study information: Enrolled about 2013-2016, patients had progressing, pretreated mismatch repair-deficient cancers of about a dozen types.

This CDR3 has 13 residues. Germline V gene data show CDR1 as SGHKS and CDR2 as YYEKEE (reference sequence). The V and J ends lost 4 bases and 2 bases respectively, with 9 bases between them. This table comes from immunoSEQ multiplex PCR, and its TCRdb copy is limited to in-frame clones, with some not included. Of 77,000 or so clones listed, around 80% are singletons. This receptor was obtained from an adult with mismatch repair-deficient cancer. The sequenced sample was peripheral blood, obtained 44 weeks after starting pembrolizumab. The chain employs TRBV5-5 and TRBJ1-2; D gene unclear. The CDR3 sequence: CASSRQENYGYTF. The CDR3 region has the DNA TGTGCCAGCAGCCGCCAGGAAAACTATGGCTACACCTTC.